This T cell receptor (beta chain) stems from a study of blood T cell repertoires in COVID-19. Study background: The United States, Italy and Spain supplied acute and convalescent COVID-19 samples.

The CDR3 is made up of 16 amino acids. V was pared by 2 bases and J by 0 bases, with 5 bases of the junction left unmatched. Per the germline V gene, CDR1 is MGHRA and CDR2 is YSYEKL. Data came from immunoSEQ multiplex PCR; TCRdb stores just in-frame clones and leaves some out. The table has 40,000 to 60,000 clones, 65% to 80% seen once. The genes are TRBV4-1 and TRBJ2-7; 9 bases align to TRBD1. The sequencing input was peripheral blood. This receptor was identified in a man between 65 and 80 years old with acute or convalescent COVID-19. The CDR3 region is CASSQFWDRVSYEQYF. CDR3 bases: TGCGCCAGCAGCCAATTTTGGGACAGGGTCTCCTACGAGCAGTACTTC.